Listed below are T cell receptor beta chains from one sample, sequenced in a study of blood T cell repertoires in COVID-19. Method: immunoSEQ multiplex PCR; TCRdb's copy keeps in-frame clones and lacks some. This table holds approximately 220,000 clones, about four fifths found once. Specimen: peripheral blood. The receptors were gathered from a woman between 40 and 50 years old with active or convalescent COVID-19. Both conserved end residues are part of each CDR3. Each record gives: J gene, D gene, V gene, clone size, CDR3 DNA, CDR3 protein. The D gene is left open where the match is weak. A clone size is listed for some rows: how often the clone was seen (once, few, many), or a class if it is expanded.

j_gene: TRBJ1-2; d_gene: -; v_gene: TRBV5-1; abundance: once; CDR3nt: TGCGCCAGCAGCTTGGAAGAGGGATCCTATGGCTACACCTTC; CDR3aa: CASSLEEGSYGYTF
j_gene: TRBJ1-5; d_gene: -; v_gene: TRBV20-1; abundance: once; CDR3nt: TGCAGTGCTCCCCTAGGCCAGCCCCAGCATTTT; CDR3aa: CSAPLGQPQHF
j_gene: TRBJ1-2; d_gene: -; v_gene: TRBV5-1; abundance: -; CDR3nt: TGCGCCAGCAGCTTGGAGGGACGGGGGGACTATGGCTACACCTTC; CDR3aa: CASSLEGRGDYGYTF
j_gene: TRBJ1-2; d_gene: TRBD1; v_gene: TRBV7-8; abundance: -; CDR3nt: TGTGCCAGCAGCCCCTCGACAGGGTACTATGGCTACACCTTC; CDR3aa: CASSPSTGYYGYTF
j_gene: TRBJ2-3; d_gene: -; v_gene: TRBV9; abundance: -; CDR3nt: TGTGCCAGCAGCTCACGAGGACAGAACTCAAAAGATACGCAGTATTTT; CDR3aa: CASSSRGQNSKDTQYF
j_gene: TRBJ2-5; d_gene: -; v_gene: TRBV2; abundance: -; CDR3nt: TGTGCCAGCAGTGAAGGGACAGTTATAGAGACCCAGTACTTC; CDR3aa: CASSEGTVIETQYF
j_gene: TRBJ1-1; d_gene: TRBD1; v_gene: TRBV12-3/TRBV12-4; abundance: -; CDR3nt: TGTGCCAGCAGCCGGGACAGGGGCACTGAAGCTTTCTTT; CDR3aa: CASSRDRGTEAFF
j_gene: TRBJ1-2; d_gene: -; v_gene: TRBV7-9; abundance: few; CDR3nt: TGTGCCAGCAGCTTAAATCAGGAGTCGGGAGCCGACTATGGCTACACCTTC; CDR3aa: CASSLNQESGADYGYTF
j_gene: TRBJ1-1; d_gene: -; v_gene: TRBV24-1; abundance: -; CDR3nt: TGTGCCACCAGGGGTAGGGAGGGGGACACTGAAGCTTTCTTT; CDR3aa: CATRGREGDTEAFF
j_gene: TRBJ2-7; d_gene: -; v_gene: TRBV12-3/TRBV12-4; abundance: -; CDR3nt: TGTGCCAGCAGTCCAGGTTACTCCTACGAGCAGTACTTC; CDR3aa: CASSPGYSYEQYF
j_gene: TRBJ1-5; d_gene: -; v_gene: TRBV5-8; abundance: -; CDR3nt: TGTGCCAGCAGCTGGACAGGCAATCAGCCCCAGCATTTT; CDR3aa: CASSWTGNQPQHF
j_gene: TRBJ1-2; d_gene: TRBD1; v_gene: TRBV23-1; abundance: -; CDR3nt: TGCGCCAGCAGTCCTGAGGGTCCAGTGAGGGGGCGCCGGACTAACTATGGCTACACCTTC; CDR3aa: CASSPEGPVRGRRTNYGYTF
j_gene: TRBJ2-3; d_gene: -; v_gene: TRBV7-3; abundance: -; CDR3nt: TGTGCCAGCAGCTTAATCGCGGGGGCAGTTCCAGATACGCAGTATTTT; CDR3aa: CASSLIAGAVPDTQYF
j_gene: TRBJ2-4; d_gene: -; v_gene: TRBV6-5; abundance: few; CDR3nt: TGTGCCAGCAGTTACGCAGGTGCCCCTGGAAGCATTCAGTACTTC; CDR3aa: CASSYAGAPGSIQYF
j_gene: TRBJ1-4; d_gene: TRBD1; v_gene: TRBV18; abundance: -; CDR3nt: TGTGCCAGCTCACCGGGACAGGATAATGAAAAACTGTTTTTT; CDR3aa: CASSPGQDNEKLFF
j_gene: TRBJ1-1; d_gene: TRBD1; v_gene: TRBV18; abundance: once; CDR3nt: TGTGCCAGCTCAGGGGACAGGGAGGACACTGAAGCTTTCTTT; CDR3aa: CASSGDREDTEAFF
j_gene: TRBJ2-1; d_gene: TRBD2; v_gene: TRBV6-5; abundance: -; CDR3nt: TGTGCCAGCAGTTATGGGACTAGCGGGGTGGATGAGCAGTTCTTC; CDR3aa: CASSYGTSGVDEQFF
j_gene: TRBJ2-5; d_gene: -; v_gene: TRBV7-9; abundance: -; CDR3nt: TGTGCCAGCAGCTTAGGCGCCAGGCAAGAGACCCAGTACTTC; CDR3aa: CASSLGARQETQYF
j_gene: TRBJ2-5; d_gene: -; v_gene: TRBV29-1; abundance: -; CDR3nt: TGCAGCGCTTACCCGGGACTCTCAAGCGGGGAGACCCAGTACTTC; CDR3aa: CSAYPGLSSGETQYF
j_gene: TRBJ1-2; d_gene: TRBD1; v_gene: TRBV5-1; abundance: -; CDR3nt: TGCGCCAGCAGCATCGGGGACAGGGGGGAAGGCTACACCTTC; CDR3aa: CASSIGDRGEGYTF
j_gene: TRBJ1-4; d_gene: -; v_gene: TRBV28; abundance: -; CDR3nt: TGTGCCAGCAGCCAAGGGGGAGCAAATGAAAAACTGTTTTTT; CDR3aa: CASSQGGANEKLFF
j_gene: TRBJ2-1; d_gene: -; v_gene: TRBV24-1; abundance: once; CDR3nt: TGTGCCACCAGTGAAGCGATGCTCCCCTACAATGAGCAGTTCTTC; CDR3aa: CATSEAMLPYNEQFF
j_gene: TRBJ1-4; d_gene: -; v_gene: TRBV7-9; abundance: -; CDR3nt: TGTGCCAGCAGCTTCGGGGTTACCGGGATTTTTAATGAAAAACTGTTTTTT; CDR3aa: CASSFGVTGIFNEKLFF
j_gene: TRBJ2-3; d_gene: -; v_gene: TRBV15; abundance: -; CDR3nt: TGTGCCACCAGCAGAGGACAGGATCCTAGCACAGATACGCAGTATTTT; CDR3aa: CATSRGQDPSTDTQYF
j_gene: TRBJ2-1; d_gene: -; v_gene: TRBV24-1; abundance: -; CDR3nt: TGTGCCACCAGTGGTGTACAGGACAAACCCTTCAATGAGCAGTTCTTC; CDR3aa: CATSGVQDKPFNEQFF
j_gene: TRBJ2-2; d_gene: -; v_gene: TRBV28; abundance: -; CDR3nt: TGTGCCAGCAGTTTATTGGGGGGTGCCGGGGAGCTGTTTTTT; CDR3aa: CASSLLGGAGELFF
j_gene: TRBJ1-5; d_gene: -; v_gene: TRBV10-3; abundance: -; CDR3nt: TGTGCCATCAGTGAGGACAGCCAGCCCCAGCATTTT; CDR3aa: CAISEDSQPQHF
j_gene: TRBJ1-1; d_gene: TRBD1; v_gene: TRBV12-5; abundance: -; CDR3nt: TGTGCTAGCCAACTTAGCGGACAGGGGCGCGCTGAAGCTTTCTTT; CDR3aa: CASQLSGQGRAEAFF
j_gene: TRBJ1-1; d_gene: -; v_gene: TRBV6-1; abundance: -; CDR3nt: TGTGCCAGCAGTGAAGGTCCCCAGGTGTCGTTCTTT; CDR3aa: CASSEGPQVSFF
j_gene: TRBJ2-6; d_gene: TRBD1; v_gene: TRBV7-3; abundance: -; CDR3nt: TGTGCCAGCAGCCCTGCCCCGGGACAGAGAGCCTCTGGGGCCAACGTCCTGACTTTC; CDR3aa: CASSPAPGQRASGANVLTF
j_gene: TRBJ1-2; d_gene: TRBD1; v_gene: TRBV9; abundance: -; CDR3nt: TGTGCCAGCAGCGACAACCATTTCTCGACAGGGGAAGGCTACACCTTC; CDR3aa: CASSDNHFSTGEGYTF
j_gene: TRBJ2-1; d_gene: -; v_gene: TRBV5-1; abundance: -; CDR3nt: TGCGCCAGCAGCTTGGCACAGATCTCCTACAATGAGCAGTTCTTC; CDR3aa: CASSLAQISYNEQFF
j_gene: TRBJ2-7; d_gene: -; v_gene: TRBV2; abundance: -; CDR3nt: TGTGCCAGCAGGGCAGAGACACATGCGGGGGAGCAGTACTTC; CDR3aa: CASRAETHAGEQYF
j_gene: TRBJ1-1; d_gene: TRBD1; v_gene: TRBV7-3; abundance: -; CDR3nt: TGTGCCAGCAGCTTAAGGTCGACAGGGGCTAGATACACTGAAGCTTTCTTT; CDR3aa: CASSLRSTGARYTEAFF
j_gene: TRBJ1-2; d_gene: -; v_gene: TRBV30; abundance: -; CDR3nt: TGTGCCTTTAGGGGGACACCGGTTAACTATGGCTACACCTTC; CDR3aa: CAFRGTPVNYGYTF
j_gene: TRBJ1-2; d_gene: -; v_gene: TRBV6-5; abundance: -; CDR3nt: TGTGCCAGCATCAAACCCGGGGGGGGTTCTGGCTACACCTTC; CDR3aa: CASIKPGGGSGYTF
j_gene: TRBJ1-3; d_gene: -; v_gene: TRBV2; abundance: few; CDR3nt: TGTGCCAGCACTCTATCAAGGAGCTCTGGAAACACCATATATTTT; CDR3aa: CASTLSRSSGNTIYF
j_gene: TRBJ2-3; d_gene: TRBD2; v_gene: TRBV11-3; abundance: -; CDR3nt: TGTGCCAGCAGCCCGCGGAGCGCGGGAGGGCCGGGGAAAGATACGCAGTATTTT; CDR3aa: CASSPRSAGGPGKDTQYF